This record covers a single T cell receptor (beta chain). The data are from a study of blood T cell repertoires in COVID-19. This CDR3 region has 15 residues. The ends lost 5 bases at V and 3 bases at J; junction bases unmatched: 5. CDR1 MNHEY and CDR2 SVGAGI come from the germline V gene. The assay was immunoSEQ multiplex PCR, and TCRdb's table has in-frame clones only and misses some. The sample holds some 300,000 clones, 90% seen once. Sequences were obtained from peripheral blood. The chain joins TRBV6-5 to TRBJ2-3; TRBD2 aligns across 10 bases. The clonotype originates from a middle-aged woman with COVID-19, enrolled during active disease. For the CDR3, the DNA is TGTGCCAGCAGTAATAGCGGGGGGAGGACAGATACGCAGTATTTT. It encodes CASSNSGGRTDTQYF.